This is a list of T cell receptor beta chains from one sample in a study of cytomegalovirus exposure and HLA in healthy donors. Assay used: immunoSEQ multiplex PCR; TCRdb lists only in-frame clones, some missing. The sample records around 280,000 clones, around nine tenths being singletons. The source material was PBMCs. The receptors stem from a woman between 18 and 29 years old in good health and CMV-seronegative. Each CDR3 is given with its conserved first and last residue. D genes are given only for firm matches. The listing skips clone size in some rows; elsewhere it reads once, few, many or a size class.

abundance: -
d_gene: -
j_gene: TRBJ1-5
v_gene: TRBV5-6
CDR3nt: TGTGCCAGCAGCTTGGGAGAGCAGGGCAATCAGCCCCAGCATTTT
CDR3aa: CASSLGEQGNQPQHF

abundance: -
d_gene: TRBD2
j_gene: TRBJ2-1
v_gene: TRBV10-3
CDR3nt: TGTGCCATCAGTGAGTCGGGGGGACTAGCGGGGAATAATGAGCAGTTCTTC
CDR3aa: CAISESGGLAGNNEQFF

abundance: -
d_gene: TRBD2
j_gene: TRBJ2-5
v_gene: TRBV29-1
CDR3nt: TGCAGCGTGCCCGGGGGGCAAGAGACCCAGTACTTC
CDR3aa: CSVPGGQETQYF

abundance: few
d_gene: TRBD1
j_gene: TRBJ1-1
v_gene: TRBV5-4
CDR3nt: TGTGCCAGCAGCTCGGGACAGACAAACACTGAAGCTTTCTTT
CDR3aa: CASSSGQTNTEAFF

abundance: -
d_gene: TRBD1
j_gene: TRBJ1-2
v_gene: TRBV6-5
CDR3nt: TGTGCCAGCAGTCCAGGGGGGAGTGGCTACACCTTC
CDR3aa: CASSPGGSGYTF

abundance: -
d_gene: TRBD1
j_gene: TRBJ2-3
v_gene: TRBV6-1
CDR3nt: TGTGCCAGCAGTGGACAGGGGTGGACTCTAGATACGCAGTATTTT
CDR3aa: CASSGQGWTLDTQYF

abundance: -
d_gene: -
j_gene: TRBJ1-1
v_gene: TRBV30
CDR3nt: TGTGCCTGGAGTGCAATGGGGGGGCACACTGAAGCTTTCTTT
CDR3aa: CAWSAMGGHTEAFF

abundance: few
d_gene: TRBD1
j_gene: TRBJ1-5
v_gene: TRBV19
CDR3nt: TGTGCCAGTAGCCCTGACAGGGGGGGTACTAGCAATCAGCCCCAGCATTTT
CDR3aa: CASSPDRGGTSNQPQHF

abundance: -
d_gene: TRBD1
j_gene: TRBJ2-3
v_gene: TRBV6-1
CDR3nt: TGTGCCAGCAGTGTTGGACAGGGCCCAGATACGCAGTATTTT
CDR3aa: CASSVGQGPDTQYF

abundance: -
d_gene: -
j_gene: TRBJ1-1
v_gene: TRBV27
CDR3nt: TGTGCCAGCAGTTTATCGGGCGAGGGATGGACTGAAGCTTTCTTT
CDR3aa: CASSLSGEGWTEAFF

abundance: -
d_gene: -
j_gene: TRBJ1-5
v_gene: TRBV27
CDR3nt: TGTGCCAGCAGTTTAGTCACAGGGTTACAGCCCCAGCATTTT
CDR3aa: CASSLVTGLQPQHF

abundance: -
d_gene: TRBD2
j_gene: TRBJ2-1
v_gene: TRBV6-1
CDR3nt: TGTGCCAGCAGTGGGACTAGCGGGGGTAAGAATGAGCAGTTCTTC
CDR3aa: CASSGTSGGKNEQFF

abundance: -
d_gene: -
j_gene: TRBJ1-5
v_gene: TRBV9
CDR3nt: TGTGCCAGCAGCCCCGGAGCGGGGCAAGGGGATAGCAATCAGCCCCAGCATTTT
CDR3aa: CASSPGAGQGDSNQPQHF

abundance: -
d_gene: TRBD1
j_gene: TRBJ2-3
v_gene: TRBV5-1
CDR3nt: TGCGCCAGCAGGCCCGGGACAGCCACAGATACGCAGTATTTT
CDR3aa: CASRPGTATDTQYF

abundance: -
d_gene: -
j_gene: TRBJ1-5
v_gene: TRBV18
CDR3nt: TGTGCCAGCTCACCTCTTACTGTGGAGGGCAATCAGCCCCAGCATTTT
CDR3aa: CASSPLTVEGNQPQHF

abundance: -
d_gene: -
j_gene: TRBJ1-2
v_gene: TRBV2
CDR3nt: TGTGCCAGCAGTGAAGTGGCAGGGTGGGTTGGCTACACCTTC
CDR3aa: CASSEVAGWVGYTF

abundance: -
d_gene: TRBD2
j_gene: TRBJ2-5
v_gene: TRBV7-2
CDR3nt: TGTGCCAGCAGCTTAGGGACTAGCGGGGGGGGAGAGACCCAGTACTTC
CDR3aa: CASSLGTSGGGETQYF

abundance: -
d_gene: TRBD2
j_gene: TRBJ2-3
v_gene: TRBV12-5
CDR3nt: TGTGCTAGTGGTTTGAGGCTAGCGGGGGGAAGGGATACGCAGTATTTT
CDR3aa: CASGLRLAGGRDTQYF

abundance: -
d_gene: TRBD1
j_gene: TRBJ2-7
v_gene: TRBV19
CDR3nt: TGTGCCAGTAGTTGGCAGGGGGAAACGGACGAGCAGTACTTC
CDR3aa: CASSWQGETDEQYF

abundance: once
d_gene: TRBD1
j_gene: TRBJ1-1
v_gene: TRBV6-5
CDR3nt: TGTGCCAGCAGTCAGGGGACAGGGATGAACACTGAAGCTTTCTTT
CDR3aa: CASSQGTGMNTEAFF

abundance: -
d_gene: -
j_gene: TRBJ1-6
v_gene: TRBV14
CDR3nt: TGTGCCAGCAGCCAAAGGGGTAATAATTCCCCCCTCCACTTT
CDR3aa: CASSQRGNNSPLHF

abundance: -
d_gene: -
j_gene: TRBJ1-1
v_gene: TRBV10-3
CDR3nt: TGTGCCATCAGTGACCCCTCGCGGGCGGGTTGGACTGAAGCTTTCTTT
CDR3aa: CAISDPSRAGWTEAFF

abundance: -
d_gene: TRBD2
j_gene: TRBJ2-1
v_gene: TRBV2
CDR3nt: TGTGCCAGCAGTCCGCGGGGGGGGAACTCCTACAATGAGCAGTTCTTC
CDR3aa: CASSPRGGNSYNEQFF

abundance: -
d_gene: -
j_gene: TRBJ2-6
v_gene: TRBV6-1
CDR3nt: TGTGCCAGCAGTGGAGGGGGCTCTGGGGCCAACGTCCTGACTTTC
CDR3aa: CASSGGGSGANVLTF

abundance: -
d_gene: -
j_gene: TRBJ2-7
v_gene: TRBV6-5
CDR3nt: TGTGCCAGCAGTTACTCGCCGGGAAGCTCCTACGAGCAGTACTTC
CDR3aa: CASSYSPGSSYEQYF

abundance: -
d_gene: TRBD2
j_gene: TRBJ2-5
v_gene: TRBV5-4
CDR3nt: TGTGCCAGCAGCTTGCCCGGGGGGCAAGAGACCCAGTACTTC
CDR3aa: CASSLPGGQETQYF

abundance: -
d_gene: TRBD1
j_gene: TRBJ2-2
v_gene: TRBV7-9
CDR3nt: TGTGCCAGCAGCTTGCGGCAAGGGGGCGATTCCGGGGAGCTGTTTTTT
CDR3aa: CASSLRQGGDSGELFF

abundance: -
d_gene: -
j_gene: TRBJ1-5
v_gene: TRBV19
CDR3nt: TGTGCCAGTAGTATGGGAACAGGGATTCAGCCCCAGCATTTT
CDR3aa: CASSMGTGIQPQHF

abundance: -
d_gene: -
j_gene: TRBJ2-1
v_gene: TRBV5-6
CDR3nt: TGTGCCAGCAGCTTGGCGGATGAGCAGTTCTTC
CDR3aa: CASSLADEQFF

abundance: few
d_gene: TRBD1
j_gene: TRBJ1-1
v_gene: TRBV6-6
CDR3nt: TGTGCCAGCTATCAGGACAGGGGGGAAGCTTTCTTT
CDR3aa: CASYQDRGEAFF

abundance: once
d_gene: TRBD1
j_gene: TRBJ1-2
v_gene: TRBV29-1
CDR3nt: TGCAGCGGGTGGACAGGGGGCAACTATGGCTACACCTTC
CDR3aa: CSGWTGGNYGYTF

abundance: -
d_gene: TRBD2
j_gene: TRBJ2-3
v_gene: TRBV9
CDR3nt: TGTGCCAGCAGCGCGGGGCCCGGGCGGGGGGAGAGCACAGATACGCAGTATTTT
CDR3aa: CASSAGPGRGESTDTQYF

abundance: once
d_gene: TRBD1
j_gene: TRBJ1-2
v_gene: TRBV9
CDR3nt: TGTGCCAGCAGTGAAACTCCCGGGACAGGGGGGGCTAACTATGGCTACACCTTC
CDR3aa: CASSETPGTGGANYGYTF

abundance: -
d_gene: TRBD2
j_gene: TRBJ2-3
v_gene: TRBV4-2
CDR3nt: TGTGCCAGCAGCCAAGAGGCTAGCGGGGGACCCACAGATACGCAGTATTTT
CDR3aa: CASSQEASGGPTDTQYF

abundance: -
d_gene: TRBD1
j_gene: TRBJ2-7
v_gene: TRBV11-2
CDR3nt: TGTGCCAGCAGCTTATTAGGGACAGGGGGCTACGAGCAGTACTTC
CDR3aa: CASSLLGTGGYEQYF

abundance: -
d_gene: -
j_gene: TRBJ1-2
v_gene: TRBV5-1
CDR3nt: TGCGCCAGCAGCTTGGAGCCGGGTGGCTACACCTTC
CDR3aa: CASSLEPGGYTF

abundance: -
d_gene: -
j_gene: TRBJ2-5
v_gene: TRBV6-6
CDR3nt: TGTGCCAGCAGTCGACAGGAGGAGACCCAGTACTTC
CDR3aa: CASSRQEETQYF

abundance: -
d_gene: TRBD2
j_gene: TRBJ2-3
v_gene: TRBV27
CDR3nt: TGTGCCAGCAGTTCCCTAGCGGGGGGGCCAGATACGCAGTATTTT
CDR3aa: CASSSLAGGPDTQYF

abundance: -
d_gene: TRBD2
j_gene: TRBJ2-5
v_gene: TRBV10-3
CDR3nt: TGTGCCATCAGTCTGGGACTAGCCCCGGAGACCCAGTACTTC
CDR3aa: CAISLGLAPETQYF

abundance: -
d_gene: -
j_gene: TRBJ2-1
v_gene: TRBV25-1
CDR3nt: TGTGCCAGCAGTGGTCGGGGGTACAATGAGCAGTTCTTC
CDR3aa: CASSGRGYNEQFF

abundance: -
d_gene: -
j_gene: TRBJ1-1
v_gene: TRBV5-1
CDR3nt: TGCGCCAGCAGCTTCGGAGGGAACACTGAAGCTTTCTTT
CDR3aa: CASSFGGNTEAFF

abundance: -
d_gene: -
j_gene: TRBJ1-3
v_gene: TRBV13
CDR3nt: TGTGCCAGCAGCCGTCGAGGGCCTAACACCATATATTTT
CDR3aa: CASSRRGPNTIYF

abundance: -
d_gene: TRBD2
j_gene: TRBJ2-1
v_gene: TRBV19
CDR3nt: TGTGCCAGTAGTAGGGAAAGCGGGGGGGCTGTGCGGTCCTACAATGAGCAGTTCTTC
CDR3aa: CASSRESGGAVRSYNEQFF

abundance: -
d_gene: -
j_gene: TRBJ2-7
v_gene: TRBV10-2
CDR3nt: TGCGCCAGCAGCACAGGGATATCCTACGAGCAGTACTTC
CDR3aa: CASSTGISYEQYF

abundance: -
d_gene: TRBD1
j_gene: TRBJ2-1
v_gene: TRBV5-4
CDR3nt: TGTGCCAGCAGCTTGCGACAGGGGGTGGGGAATGAGCAGTTCTTC
CDR3aa: CASSLRQGVGNEQFF

abundance: -
d_gene: -
j_gene: TRBJ2-3
v_gene: TRBV5-4
CDR3nt: TGTGCCAGCAGCTTTTTTGCAGGCTATACGCAGTATTTT
CDR3aa: CASSFFAGYTQYF

abundance: -
d_gene: -
j_gene: TRBJ2-5
v_gene: TRBV5-8
CDR3nt: TGTGCCACAATGAAACAGTTCCAAGAGACCCAGTACTTC
CDR3aa: CATMKQFQETQYF

abundance: -
d_gene: TRBD1
j_gene: TRBJ1-5
v_gene: TRBV2
CDR3nt: TGTGCCAGCAGCCGGGACAGGGGCAATCAGCCCCAGCATTTT
CDR3aa: CASSRDRGNQPQHF

abundance: -
d_gene: -
j_gene: TRBJ2-7
v_gene: TRBV10-3
CDR3nt: TGTGCCATCAGTGAATTGAACAGCTACTCCTACGAGCAGTACTTC
CDR3aa: CAISELNSYSYEQYF

abundance: -
d_gene: -
j_gene: TRBJ2-7
v_gene: TRBV9
CDR3nt: TGTGCCAGCAGCGTAGCTACGGGATACGAGCAGTACTTC
CDR3aa: CASSVATGYEQYF

abundance: -
d_gene: -
j_gene: TRBJ2-7
v_gene: TRBV18
CDR3nt: TGTGCCAGCTCCACCGAGGGCCGGGAGCAGTACTTC
CDR3aa: CASSTEGREQYF

abundance: -
d_gene: -
j_gene: TRBJ2-1
v_gene: TRBV4-2
CDR3nt: TGTGCCAGCAGCCAAGATAACTACCAAGCCTACAATGAGCAGTTCTTC
CDR3aa: CASSQDNYQAYNEQFF

abundance: -
d_gene: -
j_gene: TRBJ2-7
v_gene: TRBV27
CDR3nt: TGTGCCAGCACTTCCTCCTACGAGCAGTACTTC
CDR3aa: CASTSSYEQYF

abundance: -
d_gene: -
j_gene: TRBJ1-1
v_gene: TRBV2
CDR3nt: TGTGCCAGCAGTGACCAAGCTCCGAGCACTGAAGCTTTCTTT
CDR3aa: CASSDQAPSTEAFF

abundance: -
d_gene: -
j_gene: TRBJ2-1
v_gene: TRBV4-1
CDR3nt: TGCGCCAGCAGCCAAGGTGTAGGGTGGAGGGAGCAGTTCTTC
CDR3aa: CASSQGVGWREQFF

abundance: -
d_gene: TRBD2
j_gene: TRBJ2-7
v_gene: TRBV19
CDR3nt: TGTGCCAGTAGTAGGACTAGCGGGTTCTACGAGCAGTACTTC
CDR3aa: CASSRTSGFYEQYF

abundance: -
d_gene: -
j_gene: TRBJ2-2
v_gene: TRBV2
CDR3nt: TGTGCCAGCAGTGAACTTGGAGCGAACACCGGGGAGCTGTTTTTT
CDR3aa: CASSELGANTGELFF

abundance: -
d_gene: -
j_gene: TRBJ1-1
v_gene: TRBV5-1
CDR3nt: TGCGCCAGCAGCATCGACACGAACACTGAAGCTTTCTTT
CDR3aa: CASSIDTNTEAFF